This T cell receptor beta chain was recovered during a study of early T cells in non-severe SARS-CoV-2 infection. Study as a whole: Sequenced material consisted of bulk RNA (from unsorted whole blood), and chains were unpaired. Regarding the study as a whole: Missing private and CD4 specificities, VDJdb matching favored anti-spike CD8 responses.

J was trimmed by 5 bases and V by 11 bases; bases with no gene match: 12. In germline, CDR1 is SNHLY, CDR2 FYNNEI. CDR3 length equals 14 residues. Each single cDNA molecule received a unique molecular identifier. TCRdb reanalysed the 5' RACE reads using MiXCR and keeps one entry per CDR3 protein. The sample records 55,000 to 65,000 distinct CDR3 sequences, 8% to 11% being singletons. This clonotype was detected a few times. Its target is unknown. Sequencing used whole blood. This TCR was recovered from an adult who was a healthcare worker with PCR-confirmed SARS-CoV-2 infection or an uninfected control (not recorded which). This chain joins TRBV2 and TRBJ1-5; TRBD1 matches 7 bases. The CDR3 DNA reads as TGTGCCTCCTCCTCGTGGGACAGACATCAGCCCCAGCATTTT. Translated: CASSSWDRHQPQHF.